Listed here are 6 T cell receptor beta chains from one sample, sequenced in a study of neurological immune-mediated disorders. A single record per CDR3 protein comes from TCRdb applying MiXCR to the 5' RACE reads. The data hold about 70,000 distinct CDR3 sequences, with roughly 4.9% observed a single time. Sequencing was done on a sample of PBMCs. The receptor source for this set is a human donor with multiple sclerosis. The donor label of this sample is uncertain.

As concerns this clonotype: A much larger clone sits a single nucleotide away, making a read error possible. This chain connects TRBV5-1 to TRBJ1-1; 9 bases are shared with TRBD1. Trimming removed 1 base from V and 5 bases from J; junction bases left unmatched: 3. The CDR3 loop spans 14 amino acids. Germline V gene sequence: CDR1 SGHRS, CDR2 YFSETQ. CDR3 sequence (DNA): TGCGCCAGCAGCTTGCAGACAGGGGGGACTGAAGCTTTCTTT. Protein: CASSLQTGGTEAFF. The entire variable domain, with the rest obtained from reference TRBV5-1 and TRBJ1-1, is as follows: KAGVTQTPRYLIKTRGQQVTLSCSPISGHRSVSWYQQTPGQGLQFLFEYFSETQRNKGNFPGRFSGRQFSNSRSEMNVSTLELGDSALYLCASSLQTGGTEAFFGQGTRLTVV.

Ten or more counts support this clonotype. V and J are TRBV5-1 and TRBJ2-3, with 7 bases matching TRBD2. The CDR3 runs 16 residues. V lost 4 bases to trimming and J lost 5 bases; unmatched junction nucleotides: 13. Germline V gene data show CDR1 as SGHRS and CDR2 as YFSETQ. CDR3 region: CASSPLEAGQVDTQYF. DNA of the CDR3: TGCGCCAGCAGCCCTTTGGAAGCGGGGCAAGTAGATACGCAGTATTTT.

The chain couples TRBV5-1 to TRBJ2-5, with TRBD1 matching 10 bases. After removal of 7 bases from V and 4 bases from J, the junction contained 7 bases not matched to a gene. The CDR3 length is 14 residues. The germline V gene encodes CDR1 SGHRS and CDR2 YFSETQ. In DNA form, the CDR3 reads TGCGCCAGCGCCTCCGGGACAGGGGTAGAGACCCAGTACTTC. Protein product: CASASGTGVETQYF.

This clonotype was seen ten or more times. The chain has TRBV7-2 and TRBJ2-5; tentative D call: TRBD1 (5 bases). The CDR3 runs to 13 residues. Germline CDR1 and CDR2: SGHTA and FQGNSA. The V end was cut by 6 bases, the J end by 2 bases, with 10 bases between. The CDR3: CASRRQPQETQYF. The DNA for the CDR3 is TGTGCCAGCAGGCGACAGCCTCAAGAGACCCAGTACTTC.

At least ten counts were recorded for this clonotype. The V and J genes are TRBV13 and TRBJ2-1; D is uncertain. CDR3 length: 12 residues. Germline V gene lookup returns CDR1 PRHDT and CDR2 FYEKMQ (reference sequence). The V gene lost 5 bases and the J gene lost 5 bases, with 7 bases spanning the gap. The chain's CDR3 is CASSAGNNEQFF. The CDR3 DNA is TGTGCCAGCAGCGCAGGTAACAATGAGCAGTTCTTC.

This clonotype was detected a few times. The rearrangement links TRBV20-1 to TRBJ2-7; 7 bases are a match to TRBD2. With V trimmed by 1 base and J by 3 bases, 6 bases remained unmatched. This CDR3 has 14 amino acids. Per germline, CDR1 DFQATT and CDR2 SNEGSKA (reference sequence). The CDR3 DNA reads TGCAGTGCTAGAGGGGGGGGTAAAAGCTACGAGCAGTACTTC. This encodes CSARGGGKSYEQYF.